The rows below give T cell receptor beta chains drawn from one sample of a study of CD8+ T cells in alopecia areata. Clones were sequenced by immunoSEQ multiplex PCR, and TCRdb holds only the in-frame ones, with some missing. In the table there are more than 95,000 clones, 35% to 40% of which are singletons. The sample consisted of CD4+ T cells sorted from blood. These receptor sequences come from a human donor with alopecia areata. Both conserved end residues are trimmed from each CDR3. Not all rows give a size; the values are once, few, many and, for expanded clones, a class.

size | J | V | CDR3
- | TRBJ1-2 | TRBV30 | AWRPGQGYGYT
- | TRBJ1-2 | TRBV27 | ASRRSGGLNYGYT
- | TRBJ2-1 | TRBV7-2 | ASSLWVDEQF
- | TRBJ2-5 | TRBV20-1 | SAGQQETQY
- | TRBJ1-1 | TRBV4-3 | ASSRTGGNEAF
- | TRBJ2-3 | TRBV14 | ASSPADGADTQY
- | TRBJ2-1 | TRBV29-1 | SVGQSSYNEQF
- | TRBJ2-5 | TRBV5-1 | ASSLGGGETQY
few | TRBJ1-1 | TRBV29-1 | SVEFRLERGAEAF
few | TRBJ2-3 | TRBV29-1 | SVGPLGTDTQY
few | TRBJ1-2 | TRBV29-1 | SVESRGGNGYT
few | TRBJ1-2 | TRBV29-1 | SVARTGGNGYT
- | TRBJ1-2 | TRBV4-1 | ASSGRGYGYT
few | TRBJ2-5 | TRBV28 | ASSLGDYSKTQY
- | TRBJ2-1 | TRBV11-2 | ASSQTSGVNNEQF
- | TRBJ2-1 | TRBV18 | ASSPGQGHEQF
- | TRBJ2-4 | TRBV7-9 | ASSLAASENIQY
- | TRBJ2-1 | TRBV4-1 | ASSQVVRMAGEQF
once | TRBJ2-7 | TRBV5-1 | ASSLEDPGTKQY
- | TRBJ2-6 | TRBV5-1 | ASSSSWTVSGANVLT
few | TRBJ2-5 | TRBV7-8 | ASSPGPRGPVQETQY
- | TRBJ2-5 | TRBV4-1 | ASSPGTVGSVTQY
- | TRBJ2-2 | TRBV30 | AWSAGQANTGELF
- | TRBJ2-2 | TRBV30 | AWSVRGRKLF
- | TRBJ2-7 | TRBV7-2 | ASSLKGLTSGGYEQY
- | TRBJ1-6 | TRBV6-5 | ASSYNRGFDSPLH
once | TRBJ2-3 | TRBV5-1 | ASSLARGPDTQY
- | TRBJ2-1 | TRBV6-6 | ASSTILAGNEQF
few | TRBJ1-2 | TRBV19 | ASWTGGRGYT
- | TRBJ2-1 | TRBV7-2 | ASSSRQGRNEQF
- | TRBJ2-4 | TRBV15 | ATSRDTGAGSIQY
few | TRBJ2-3 | TRBV7-2 | ASSAGPSGPSTDTQY
few | TRBJ2-7 | TRBV28 | ASTMGLQGFYEQY
- | TRBJ1-4 | TRBV29-1 | SVAPGTGSKGEKLF
- | TRBJ1-2 | TRBV15 | ATSIQEGYGYT
- | TRBJ1-1 | TRBV11-2 | ASRDPGGRAF
few | TRBJ1-1 | TRBV9 | ASSALRTGDPDTEAF
- | TRBJ2-2 | TRBV7-2 | ASSSTANTGELF